This T cell receptor beta chain derives from a study of T cell responses to AZD1222 COVID-19 vaccine. The CDR3 contains 12 residues. Trimming took 2 bases from V and 11 from J; bases not matched to a gene: 4. The germline V gene encodes CDR1 GTSNPN and CDR2 SVGIG (reference sequence). Pooled together were second doses at about 4 or about 12 weeks. A note on this clone: Its antigen is unidentified.

Regarding the study as a whole: Researchers report vaccine-associated CD4 TCRs spanning spike, with dominance at 160-218 and 743-854. Reportedly, close to half of spike-specific TCRs are directed against unmutated variant regions. Most donors were white British and more were female, and clonal diversity was possibly underestimated.

Data came from immunoSEQ multiplex PCR; TCRdb stores just in-frame clones and leaves some out. The sample consists of approximately 130,000 clones, roughly 92% of them appearing once. This clonotype originated in an adult who received the AZD1222 COVID-19 vaccine. The source material was peripheral blood, sampled 28 days after the second AZD1222 dose. This chain links TRBV30 with TRBJ1-4; 8 bases are shared with TRBD1. CDR3 loop: CAWSKDRGKLFF. CDR3 in DNA: TGTGCCTGGAGTAAAGACAGGGGTAAACTGTTTTTT.